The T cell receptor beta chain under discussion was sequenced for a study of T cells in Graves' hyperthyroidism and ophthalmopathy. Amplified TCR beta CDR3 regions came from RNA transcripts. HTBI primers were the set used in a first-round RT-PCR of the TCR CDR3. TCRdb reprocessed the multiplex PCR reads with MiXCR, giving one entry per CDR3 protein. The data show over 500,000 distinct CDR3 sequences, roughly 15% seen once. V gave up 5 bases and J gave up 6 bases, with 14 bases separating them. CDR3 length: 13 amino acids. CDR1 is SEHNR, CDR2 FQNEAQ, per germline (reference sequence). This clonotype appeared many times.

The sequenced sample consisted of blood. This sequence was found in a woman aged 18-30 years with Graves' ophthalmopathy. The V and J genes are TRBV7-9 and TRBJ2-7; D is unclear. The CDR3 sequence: CASSASPLGEQYF. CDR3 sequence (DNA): TGTGCCAGCAGCGCCAGCCCCCTCGGCGAGCAGTACTTC. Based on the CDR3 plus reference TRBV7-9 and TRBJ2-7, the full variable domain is DTGVSQNPRHKITKRGQNVTFRCDPISEHNRLYWYRQTLGQGPEFLTYFQNEAQLEKSRLLSDRFSAERPKGSFSTLEIQRTEQGDSAMYLCASSASPLGEQYFGPGTRLTVT.